The 12 T cell receptor beta chains below were found in one sample sequenced in a study of blood T cell repertoires in COVID-19. TCRdb keeps only in-frame clones here, not all; method: immunoSEQ multiplex PCR. The table lists 150,000 or so clones, approximately 88% of them singletons. Sequencing was performed on peripheral blood. These receptors were taken from a human donor in a cohort sampled during active COVID-19.

The genes are TRBV28 and TRBJ2-7; 9 bases line up with TRBD1. CDR1 MDHEN and CDR2 SYDVKM come from the germline V gene. The junction had 8 bases not matched to a gene; V was cut back by 5 bases and J by 3 bases. The CDR3 spans 15 residues. This CDR3 is CASSHSRGQGYEQYF. The CDR3 bases are TGTGCCAGCAGTCACTCGAGGGGACAGGGCTACGAGCAGTACTTC.

The rearrangement uses TRBV25-1 and TRBJ2-7; 8 bases map to TRBD1. The CDR3 has 16 residues. Losses at the gene ends were 5 bases for V and 0 bases for J; bases not matched to a gene: 9. Germline assignment: CDR1 MGHDK and CDR2 SYGVNS. The chain's CDR3 is CASSPQGARGSYEQYF. CDR3 in DNA: TGTGCCAGCAGTCCCCAGGGGGCGCGGGGCTCCTACGAGCAGTACTTC.

V and J are TRBV24-1 and TRBJ1-5, with a tentative D call TRBD1 (6 bases). Between the trimmed V and J ends, which lost 4 bases and 4 bases, there was a span of 10 bases. The CDR3 consists of 14 residues. The V gene's germline CDR1 is KGHDR and CDR2 SFDVKD. CDR3 sequence (DNA): TGTGCCACCAGTGAGGATACAGGGAATCAGCCCCAGCATTTT. Amino acid sequence: CATSEDTGNQPQHF.

This clone was seen a handful of times. The gene calls are TRBV7-9 and TRBJ1-6; D gene uncertain. V lost 5 bases and J 10 bases, leaving 12 bases between the germline ends. CDR1 and CDR2 from the germline V gene are SEHNR and FQNEAQ (reference sequence). CDR3 length equals 13 residues. DNA for the CDR3: TGTGCCAGCAGCGGCGAGGGTGTCTCACCCCTCCACTTT. Translating gives CASSGEGVSPLHF.

V gene TRBV28 combines with J gene TRBJ2-4, with 9 bases fitting TRBD2. The CDR3 length is 19 residues. From germline, CDR1 is MDHEN and CDR2 SYDVKM. J lost 2 bases, V lost 6 bases, and 17 bases had no gene match. The CDR3 coding sequence is TGTGCCAGCAGCGAATCCCGCCTGGTAGCGGGAGCGTCCAAAAACATTCAGTACTTC. Amino acid sequence: CASSESRLVAGASKNIQYF.

The gene calls are TRBV12-3 or TRBV12-4 and TRBJ2-7; the D gene is possibly TRBD2 (5 bases). V lost 8 bases, J lost 2 bases, and 13 bases lay in between. This CDR3 is built from 13 residues. The chain's CDR3 is CASAFRGAYEQYF. The CDR3 region has the DNA TGTGCCAGCGCCTTTCGGGGTGCCTACGAGCAGTACTTC.

The chain uses TRBV3-1 (or the pseudogene TRBV3-2) and TRBJ2-2; 8 nucleotides align to TRBD2. V gave up 5 bases and J gave up 5 bases; unmatched junction bases: 7. CDR3 length: 15 residues. CDR1 LGHDT and CDR2 YNNKEL come from the germline V gene (reference sequence). This CDR3 reads CASSWAGGGTGELFF. Here the CDR3 DNA reads TGTGCCAGCAGCTGGGCGGGAGGAGGGACCGGGGAGCTGTTTTTT.

The rearrangement links TRBV3-1 (or the pseudogene TRBV3-2) to TRBJ1-1; TRBD1 is a possible D gene (6 bases). This CDR3 has 17 residues. CDR1 LGHDT and CDR2 YNNKEL come from the germline V gene (reference sequence). The germline V and J ends were trimmed by 0 bases and 7 bases, with 21 bases remaining between them. CDR3 loop: CASSQEPARGGRDEAFF. CDR3 DNA sequence: TGTGCCAGCAGCCAAGAACCCGCTAGGGGGGGAAGGGATGAAGCTTTCTTT.

Regarding this clone: The sample has other DNA sequences that encode this CDR3 too. The V gene is TRBV28, the J gene TRBJ1-2, with 11 bases aligning to TRBD1. The germline V gene encodes CDR1 MDHEN and CDR2 SYDVKM. The length of the CDR3 is 14 residues. V lost 5 bases to trimming and J lost 2 bases; unmatched junction nucleotides: 1. The CDR3 is CASSRDRGNYGYTF. In DNA, the CDR3 is TGTGCCAGCAGTCGGGACAGGGGGAACTATGGCTACACCTTC.

The chain has TRBV5-4 and TRBJ2-6; 8 bases map to TRBD1. CDR1 SGHNT and CDR2 YYREEE come from the germline V gene (reference sequence). This CDR3 contains 16 residues. The V and J ends lost 3 bases and 0 bases, in that order; junction bases with no gene match: 2. In DNA, the CDR3 is TGTGCCAGCAGCTCCGGGACAGGCTCTGGGGCCAACGTCCTGACTTTC. Its translation is CASSSGTGSGANVLTF.

The chain has TRBV18 and TRBJ1-5, with unresolved D. CDR3 length: 15 amino acids. Trimming took off 2 bases at V and 0 bases at J, with 8 bases between the two ends. The V gene's germline CDR1 is KGHSH and CDR2 LQKENI. CDR3 nucleotides: TGTGCCAGCTCACCAGAATGGAGTAGCAATCAGCCCCAGCATTTT. It translates to CASSPEWSSNQPQHF.

This chain connects TRBV5-1 to TRBJ1-1, with 7 bases matching TRBD1. The V gene's germline CDR1 is SGHRS and CDR2 YFSETQ. The trim removed 0 bases at V and 1 base at J, leaving 6 bases unmatched. This CDR3 contains 16 residues. The CDR3 loop reads CASSLGPGGSNTEAFF. CDR3 DNA sequence: TGCGCCAGCAGCTTGGGGCCAGGGGGATCGAACACTGAAGCTTTCTTT.